A single sample is the source of the 20 T cell receptor beta chains below, sequenced in a study of CD8 T cells in ankylosing spondylitis. The study, taken as a whole, reports: Apparently characteristic of ankylosing spondylitis blood was a TCR beta motif (fewer than 10 highly homologous variants).

No antigen is known for these receptors. TCRdb re-analysed the 5' RACE reads in MiXCR, keeping a single row per CDR3 protein. This sample has around 130,000 distinct CDR3 sequences, with about a sixth found just once. Sequences were obtained from blood, either unsorted or a sorted T cell fraction (not recorded which). The receptor set was obtained from a male donor with ankylosing spondylitis.

This clonotype came up a few times. This sequence joins TRBV12-3 or TRBV12-4 and TRBJ2-7, with a possible D match to TRBD2 (6 bases). This CDR3 has 13 amino acids. V was cut by 0 bases and J by 3 bases, with 6 bases left in between. The chain's CDR3 is CASSLAGLYEQYF. The DNA for the CDR3 is TGTGCCAGCAGTTTAGCGGGACTCTACGAGCAGTACTTC.

J is TRBJ2-1 and V is TRBV4-1, with D possibly being TRBD2 (5 bases). This CDR3 spans 15 amino acids. The germline V gene has CDR1 MGHRA and CDR2 YSYEKL. Deletions cut 1 base from V and 2 bases from J, with 9 bases between. The CDR3 sequence is CASSQGGVPYNEQFF. The CDR3 DNA reads as TGCGCCAGCAGCCAAGGGGGAGTACCCTACAATGAGCAGTTCTTC.

This clonotype was detected a few times. The V gene is TRBV4-3, the J gene TRBJ2-4; a weak D match, TRBD2 (5 bases). The germline gives CDR1 LGHNA, CDR2 YSLEER. With 0 bases removed from V and 6 bases from J, the gap between germline ends came to 15 bases. There are 16 residues in the CDR3. DNA of the CDR3: TGCGCCAGCAGCCAAGATGCTCGGGGTTTGGGAAACATTCAGTACTTC. Its translation is CASSQDARGLGNIQYF.

The genes are TRBV20-1 and TRBJ1-1, with 9 bases fitting TRBD1. Unmatched junction bases numbered 12, after V lost 3 bases and J lost 4 bases. The CDR3 runs 16 residues. The germline CDR1 and CDR2 sequences are DFQATT and SNEGSKA (reference sequence). The CDR3 DNA is TGCAGTGCTAGGGGGACAGGGACCACGGGGGGCACTGAAGCTTTCTTT. Its translation: CSARGTGTTGGTEAFF.

The genes are TRBV28 and TRBJ2-1; 7 nucleotides agree with TRBD2. The V gene end was trimmed by 4 bases and the J gene end by 3 bases; junction bases not matched to a gene: 3. CDR1 is MDHEN and CDR2 is SYDVKM in the germline V gene. The CDR3 covers 14 residues. As DNA, the CDR3 is TGTGCCAGCAGTTGGGGGACTATCTACAATGAGCAGTTCTTC. Encoded protein: CASSWGTIYNEQFF.

This clonotype was observed many times. DNA of the CDR3: TGTGCCAGCAGCTCCGGACAGGTCTATGGCTACACCTTC. Translating gives CASSSGQVYGYTF. V usage is TRBV7-9 and J usage is TRBJ1-2, with TRBD1 identical over 7 bases. This CDR3 is built from 13 residues. V gave up 4 bases and J gave up 4 bases; unmatched junction bases: 3. CDR1 SEHNR and CDR2 FQNEAQ come from the germline V gene (reference sequence).

The rearrangement links TRBV2 to TRBJ2-3; D remains ambiguous. CDR3 length: 10 amino acids. V lost 8 bases to trimming and J lost 6 bases, with 6 bases between them. Looked up from germline, CDR1 is SNHLY and CDR2 is FYNNEI. CDR3 in amino acids: CASLVDTQYF. The CDR3 coding sequence is TGTGCCAGCTTAGTTGATACGCAGTATTTT.

This clonotype has ten or more counts. This rearrangement joins TRBV6-5 to TRBJ2-1; D is undetermined. The germline gives CDR1 MNHEY, CDR2 SVGAGI. The CDR3 loop spans 13 amino acids. Trimming left V 4 bases short and J 8 bases short, with 12 bases between. DNA of the CDR3: TGTGCCAGCAGTTTTTTCCTTAACGATGAGCAGTTCTTC. Its translation: CASSFFLNDEQFF.

This clonotype has only a few counts. The V gene is TRBV11-2, the J gene TRBJ2-5; the D is unclear. The germline CDR1 and CDR2 sequences are SGHAT and FQNNGV. V shed 4 bases and J shed 7 bases, with 16 bases lying between them. The CDR3 is made up of 14 amino acids. CDR3: CASSSNYLRRTQYF. The CDR3 DNA sequence: TGTGCCAGCAGCTCCAATTATCTGAGACGGACCCAGTACTTC.

This clonotype has just a few counts. V and J are TRBV12-3 or TRBV12-4 and TRBJ2-1; D is undetermined. CDR3 length: 13 amino acids. Trimming left V 3 bases short and J 7 bases short, with 10 bases between. This CDR3 reads CASSFDQENEQFF. In DNA form, the CDR3 reads TGTGCCAGCAGTTTTGATCAGGAGAATGAGCAGTTCTTC.

This clonotype came up many times. This chain links TRBV5-1 with TRBJ2-7, with no clear D. The V end lost 2 bases, the J end lost 6 bases, and 21 bases lay between the germline ends. Germline V CDR1 and CDR2: SGHRS, YFSETQ. The CDR3 has 16 residues. This chain's CDR3 is CASSFFKEMYVSEQYF. Written as DNA, the CDR3 is TGCGCCAGCAGCTTTTTCAAGGAGATGTACGTCAGCGAGCAGTACTTC.

In this sample, this clonotype turned up a few times. The chain links TRBV7-8 to TRBJ2-2; D is unclear. Trimming cost V 4 bases and J 0 bases, with 18 bases left between them. Per the germline V gene, CDR1 is SGHVS and CDR2 is FQNEAQ. This CDR3 comprises 18 residues. The DNA for the CDR3 is TGTGCCAGCAGCTCTTGGGTTTTGGACGGCGCGAACACCGGGGAGCTGTTTTTT. This gives the protein CASSSWVLDGANTGELFF.

DNA of the CDR3: TGTGCCACTTTAGGGAAAACAGGGTTTCTCACTGAAGCTTTCTTT. It yields the protein CATLGKTGFLTEAFF. The J gene is TRBJ1-1, the V gene TRBV27; D is possibly TRBD1 (6 bases). Germline V gene data show CDR1 as MNHEY and CDR2 as SMNVEV (reference sequence). The ends were cut back, 10 bases at V and 4 bases at J, with 22 bases in the middle. This CDR3 region has 15 residues.

The chain links TRBV4-3 to TRBJ2-7, with D perhaps matching TRBD1 or TRBD2 (5 bases each). Trimming shortened V by 4 bases and J by 3 bases, and 16 bases separated the two germline ends. The CDR3 spans 15 residues. Germline CDR1 LGHNA, CDR2 YSLEER. The CDR3 spells CASSPSGTRGYEQYF. In DNA, the CDR3 is TGCGCCAGCAGCCCCTCAGGGACGAGGGGCTACGAGCAGTACTTC.

This clonotype occurred a few times. The V call is TRBV15, the J call TRBJ1-2; D is ambiguous. The CDR3 loop spans 15 amino acids. V was clipped by 0 bases and J by 0 bases, with 8 bases between them. The germline CDR1 and CDR2 sequences are LNHNV and YYDKDF (reference sequence). CDR3 DNA: TGTGCCACCAGCAGAGATCCATCCGCTAACTATGGCTACACCTTC. It yields the protein CATSRDPSANYGYTF.

This clonotype was observed many times. V usage is TRBV3-1 and J usage is TRBJ2-7, with D hard to call. V was pared by 2 bases and J by 3 bases, with 17 bases between. Per germline, CDR1 LGHDT and CDR2 YNNKEL (reference sequence). CDR3 length: 16 amino acids. The CDR3 DNA reads TGTGCCAGCAGCCAATCCCAGGATACTTGGAACTACGAGCAGTACTTC. Translation gives CASSQSQDTWNYEQYF.

This clonotype was seen at least ten times. The genes are TRBV7-9 and TRBJ2-2; D unresolved. V was clipped by 1 base and J by 0 bases, with 3 bases between them. In germline, CDR1 is SEHNR, CDR2 FQNEAQ (reference sequence). The CDR3 runs 14 residues. The CDR3 nucleotides read TGTGCCAGCAGCTTAGTGGCGAACACCGGGGAGCTGTTTTTT. This gives the protein CASSLVANTGELFF.

This clonotype was recorded many times. The chain is built from TRBV5-1 and TRBJ2-7; tentatively, D is TRBD1 (5 bases). V was clipped by 4 bases and J by 1 base, with 18 bases between them. The CDR3 is made up of 16 amino acids. Per the germline V gene, CDR1 is SGHRS and CDR2 is YFSETQ. This CDR3 is CASSGRYRNLSYEQYF. The DNA for the CDR3 is TGCGCCAGCAGCGGCCGTTACAGGAACCTTTCCTACGAGCAGTACTTC. Full variable domain (outside the CDR3, taken from reference TRBV5-1 and TRBJ2-7): KAGVTQTPRYLIKTRGQQVTLSCSPISGHRSVSWYQQTPGQGLQFLFEYFSETQRNKGNFPGRFSGRQFSNSRSEMNVSTLELGDSALYLCASSGRYRNLSYEQYFGPGTRLTVT.

This clonotype turned up a few times. The V and J genes are TRBV29-1 and TRBJ2-7; 10 bases line up with TRBD1. The ends lost 7 bases at V and 1 base at J; junction bases unmatched: 4. Germline V CDR1 and CDR2: SQVTM, ANQGSEA. CDR3 length: 13 amino acids. The CDR3 DNA reads as TGCAGCGCGGGACAGGGGCTTTCCTACGAGCAGTACTTC. Its translation is CSAGQGLSYEQYF.

This rearrangement joins TRBV12-3 or TRBV12-4 to TRBJ2-7; 7 nucleotides align to TRBD1. Trimming took 4 bases from V and 2 from J; bases not matched to a gene: 5. This CDR3 contains 14 residues. The CDR3 coding sequence is TGTGCCAGCAGTTCGGGACAGAGACCCTACGAGCAGTACTTC. It specifies CASSSGQRPYEQYF.